The TCR beta chain under discussion was sequenced for a study of early T cells in non-severe SARS-CoV-2 infection. The overall study: With bulk RNA from unsorted whole blood as input, sequencing yielded unpaired chains.

The CDR3 runs 12 residues. V lost 8 bases to trimming and J lost 2 bases, with 10 bases between them. CDR1 and CDR2 from the germline V gene are SNHLY and FYNNEI. The TCR library protocol was used to attach unique molecular identifiers. These identifiers were attached to individual cDNA molecules. TCRdb reanalysed the 5' RACE reads using MiXCR and keeps one entry per CDR3 protein. The sample lists about 77,000 distinct CDR3 sequences; around 8.7% were seen once. Study results and caveats: VDJdb-based annotation leaned toward anti-spike CD8 responses and missed private and CD4 specificities.

With regard to this clonotype: What it binds is unknown.

V is TRBV2 and J is TRBJ2-7; weak D call: TRBD2 (6 bases). The specimen was whole blood. This clonotype was sampled from an adult who was a healthcare worker with PCR-confirmed SARS-CoV-2 infection or an uninfected control (not recorded which). The CDR3 is CASERGTYEQYF. In DNA form, the CDR3 reads TGTGCCAGCGAACGGGGGACCTACGAGCAGTACTTC.